The T cell receptor beta chain under discussion was sequenced for a study of blood T cell repertoires in COVID-19. Participants were aged about 18 to 89 years, lived in over 20 US areas, and enrolled virtually. V lost 3 bases and J 6 bases, leaving 14 bases between the germline ends. Germline V gene data show CDR1 as KGHSH and CDR2 as LQKENI. This CDR3 comprises 14 residues. Authors' data handling: Estimated nucleated cell counts came from reference gene primer amplification. The data were produced by immunoSEQ multiplex PCR, yet TCRdb's version contains in-frame clones alone and is incomplete. V, J and clone size were drawn from that table, and D and trimming were deduced from the DNA. This table holds approximately 400,000 clones, approximately 91% found once.

J is TRBJ1-1 and V is TRBV18; possibly TRBD1 for D (5 bases). This TCR was sampled from a woman aged 40 to 50 who had been exposed to COVID-19. The material sequenced was PBMCs or T cells enriched from blood (not recorded which). CDR3 amino acids: CASSPNIQGSEAFF. The DNA of the CDR3 is TGTGCCAGCTCACCTAACATCCAGGGATCTGAAGCTTTCTTT.